Listed here are 27 T cell receptor beta chains from one sample, sequenced in a study of regulatory T cells in long-lasting Graves disease (dated by TCRdb to about 2021). Library preparation was by multiplex PCR. The instrument given in TCRdb is Illumina HiSeq 4000. CDR3 regions were amplified by Arm-PCR with iRepertoire HTBI primers to construct TCR beta libraries. Using fastp trimming at Q25 and MiXCR clonotype assembly, TCRdb reanalyzed the public sequencing data and kept in-frame beta chains. Identical CDR3 proteins give one entry, which carries the most common genes and DNA. Here the sample has around 450,000 distinct CDR3 sequences; roughly 15% occur a single time. The top ten constitute over 7.5% of the sample. In light of the paper, this sample's time point label describes: newly diagnosed GD, antithyroid drugs for less than 3 months. For both TCR sequencing and RNA sequencing, RNA was extracted from PBMCs using TRIzol.

The sample also formed part of further work on T cells in Graves' hyperthyroidism and ophthalmopathy.

This specimen consisted of peripheral blood mononuclear cells (PBMCs), obtained at new diagnosis, from a patient treated with antithyroid drugs. The receptors were sampled from a woman between 40 and 55 years old with Graves disease. Donor details come from another sample of the same person, matched by shared clones.

At least ten counts were recorded for this clonotype. The chain has TRBV12-3 or TRBV12-4 and TRBJ2-7, with 11 bases aligning to TRBD2. Trimming cost V 3 bases and J 6 bases; bases outside gene matches: 7. CDR3 length: 15 amino acids. The CDR3 sequence is CASSLETSGKREQYF. The CDR3 DNA follows: TGTGCCAGCAGTTTGGAGACTAGCGGGAAACGCGAGCAGTACTTC.

In this sample, this clonotype turned up many times. This chain connects TRBV11-3 to TRBJ2-5, with D perhaps matching TRBD2 (5 bases). V was cut by 6 bases and J by 3 bases, with 11 bases left in between. The CDR3 consists of 13 residues. Germline CDR1 SGHNT, CDR2 YENEEA. The CDR3 sequence is CASSRDGEETQYF. In nucleotides, the CDR3 is TGTGCCAGCAGTCGTGACGGGGAAGAGACCCAGTACTTC.

The chain is built from TRBV19 and TRBJ1-1; 7 positions agree with TRBD1. The germline V gene has CDR1 LNHDA and CDR2 SQIVND (reference sequence). The junction had 16 bases not matched to a gene; V was cut back by 9 bases and J by 6 bases. The CDR3 sequence is 15 residues long. The CDR3 bases are TGTGCCAGCCATATAGGACAGGATAGATTAGCTGAAGCTTTCTTT. This encodes CASHIGQDRLAEAFF.

This clonotype was recorded many times. The chain employs TRBV7-2 and TRBJ2-5; D remains unclear. The V gene lost 2 bases and the J gene lost 1 base, with 8 bases spanning the gap. CDR1 SGHTA and CDR2 FQGNSA come from the germline V gene. The CDR3 totals 14 residues. The CDR3 DNA is TGTGCCAGCAGCTTACCTTTAGTCCAAGAGACCCAGTACTTC. Translating gives CASSLPLVQETQYF.

About this clonotype: This probably arose from a read error, given a far larger clone one base away. V usage is TRBV28 and J usage is TRBJ2-3; D is unclear. TRBJ2-1 explains the end of the DNA better; the J call may be wrong. CDR1 and CDR2 (germline): MDHEN, SYDVKM. The CDR3 consists of 14 residues. CDR3 amino acids: CASTQQMNHNEQFF. The CDR3 coding sequence is TGTGCCAGTACACAGCAAATGAACCACAATGAGCAGTTCTTC.

The CDR3 protein is CASSGPGQRATFF. In nucleotides, the CDR3 is TGTGCCAGCAGTGGGCCGGGACAGCGGGCGACTTTCTTT. This chain joins TRBV27 and TRBJ1-1, with TRBD1 identical over 7 bases. The trim removed 5 bases at V and 12 bases at J, leaving 12 bases unmatched. Germline assignment: CDR1 MNHEY and CDR2 SMNVEV (reference sequence). The CDR3 has 13 amino acids.

A few counts support this clonotype. The chain carries TRBV4-1 and TRBJ1-4; D might be TRBD1 (5 bases). The CDR3 sequence is 17 residues long. The ends were cut back, 0 bases at V and 8 bases at J, with 19 bases in the middle. Germline V CDR1 and CDR2: MGHRA, YSYEKL. The CDR3 loop reads CASSQDYGTVTGEKLFF. DNA for the CDR3: TGCGCCAGCAGCCAAGACTACGGGACGGTCACTGGGGAAAAACTGTTTTTT.

This clonotype was seen a handful of times. The chain links TRBV20-1 to TRBJ2-1, with TRBD2 matching over 8 bases. The CDR3 contains 19 residues. V shed 6 bases, J shed 2 bases, and the junction held 21 bases outside the gene matches. Germline V CDR1 and CDR2: DFQATT, SNEGSKA (reference sequence). Here the CDR3 reads CSAIESMVAGQETYNEQFF. Written as DNA, the CDR3 is TGCAGTGCAATAGAGAGTATGGTAGCGGGACAAGAAACCTACAATGAGCAGTTCTTC.

The V gene is TRBV6-1, the J gene TRBJ1-3, with D perhaps matching TRBD1 (5 bases). CDR1 is MNHNS, CDR2 SASEGT, per germline. The V and J ends lost 8 bases and 1 base respectively, with 6 bases between them. CDR3 length: 12 amino acids. The CDR3 spells CASAGSGNTIYF. Written as DNA, the CDR3 is TGTGCCAGCGCAGGGTCTGGAAACACCATATATTTT.

This clonotype was detected many times. CDR3 coding DNA: TGCAGCGCCCTAGCGGGAATTGACAAAAACATTCAGTACTTC. It codes for CSALAGIDKNIQYF. The chain is built from TRBV29-1 and TRBJ2-4; TRBD2 agrees at 9 bases. Trimming took 7 bases from V and 3 from J; bases not matched to a gene: 7. The CDR3 is 14 residues long. The germline V gene encodes CDR1 SQVTM and CDR2 ANQGSEA.

The table lists this clonotype with many counts. This chain connects TRBV29-1 to TRBJ2-5; D might be TRBD2 (6 bases). Trimming took off 3 bases at V and 5 bases at J, with 13 bases between the two ends. Looked up from germline, CDR1 is SQVTM and CDR2 is ANQGSEA. The CDR3 runs to 13 residues. CDR3 DNA sequence: TGCAGCGTTGACTTCGGGGGTCGGGAGACCCAGTACTTC. The encoded protein is CSVDFGGRETQYF. Combining the CDR3 with reference TRBV29-1 and TRBJ2-5 gives the whole variable domain SAVISQKPSRDICQRGTSLTIQCQVDSQVTMMFWYRQQPGQSLTLIATANQGSEATYESGFVIDKFPISRPNLTFSTLTVSNMSPEDSSIYLCSVDFGGRETQYFGPGTRLLVL.

The table lists this clonotype with a few counts. The chain combines TRBV4-2 with TRBJ2-7; 7 bases fit TRBD1. The CDR3 length is 16 residues. Germline V gene lookup returns CDR1 LGHNA and CDR2 YNFKEQ. V gave up 0 bases and J gave up 4 bases; unmatched junction bases: 9. CDR3 amino acids: CASSQDGSRDRYEQYF. The CDR3 DNA is TGTGCCAGCAGCCAAGATGGATCCCGGGACAGATACGAGCAGTACTTC.

This clonotype was seen more than once but under ten times. DNA for the CDR3: TGCAGTGCCGAGCGGGAGTTCGGCGGGGAGCTGTTTTTT. Translation gives CSAEREFGGELFF. The chain has TRBV20-1 and TRBJ2-2; 8 bases map to TRBD2. This CDR3 is 13 amino acids long. CDR1 and CDR2 (germline): DFQATT, SNEGSKA (reference sequence). V shed 6 bases and J 7 bases; nucleotides not matched to a gene: 7.

This clonotype came up many times. This rearrangement joins TRBV7-9 to TRBJ1-1; no clear D. The CDR3 runs 13 residues. The V and J ends lost 5 bases and 8 bases respectively, with 15 bases between them. CDR1 is SEHNR and CDR2 is FQNEAQ in the germline V gene (reference sequence). The CDR3 reads CASSRPGVPEAFF. CDR3 coding DNA: TGTGCCAGCAGCCGCCCGGGTGTACCCGAAGCTTTCTTT.

This clonotype was seen ten or more times. The CDR3 region has the DNA TGCAGTGCTAGAGACTCTGCGACCTACGAGCAGTACTTC. Its protein product is CSARDSATYEQYF. This chain uses TRBV20-1 with TRBJ2-7; D is uncertain. The V gene's germline CDR1 is DFQATT and CDR2 SNEGSKA (reference sequence). V shed 0 bases and J shed 2 bases, with 8 bases lying between them. This CDR3 has 13 amino acids.

This clonotype was seen repeatedly, ten times or more. The chain has TRBV28 and TRBJ1-2, with TRBD1 matching over 7 bases. The CDR3 totals 15 residues. CDR1 is MDHEN, CDR2 SYDVKM, per germline. V trimming: 5 bases; J trimming: 4 bases; junction bases outside the gene matches: 10. CDR3 protein: CASSKTRGHGYGYTF. As DNA, the CDR3 is TGTGCCAGCAGTAAAACTAGGGGGCACGGCTATGGCTACACCTTC.

The chain has TRBV4-1 and TRBJ1-5, with D unclear. Trimming stripped 0 bases from V and 1 base from J, with 7 bases between. Germline V gene sequence: CDR1 MGHRA, CDR2 YSYEKL. CDR3 size: 15 residues. The CDR3 is CASSQDGLSNQPQHF. In DNA, the CDR3 is TGCGCCAGCAGCCAAGATGGTCTCAGCAATCAGCCCCAGCATTTT.

In regard to this clonotype: Only one base separates this from a far larger clonotype, so it likely reflects a read error. This chain uses TRBV6-1 with TRBJ1-1; the D is unclear. V lost 0 bases to trimming and J lost 1 base, with 0 bases between them. Germline V gene data show CDR1 as MNHNS and CDR2 as SASEGT. The CDR3 loop spans 12 amino acids. The CDR3 loop is CASSEANTEAFF. In DNA form, the CDR3 reads TGTGCCAGCAGTGAAGCGAACACTGAAGCTTTCTTT.

This clonotype was picked up a small number of times. The V gene is TRBV7-9, the J gene TRBJ2-6, with 7 bases aligning to TRBD1. The trim removed 2 bases at V and 0 bases at J, leaving 4 bases unmatched. The CDR3 contains 17 residues. Germline values: CDR1 SEHNR, CDR2 FQNEAQ (reference sequence). The CDR3 loop is CASSLQGDSSGANVLTF. The CDR3 bases are TGTGCCAGCAGCTTACAAGGGGACAGCTCTGGGGCCAACGTCCTGACTTTC.

CDR3 loop: CASSGQGDEKLFF. The CDR3 bases are TGTGCCAGCAGCGGGCAGGGGGATGAAAAACTGTTTTTT. This rearrangement joins TRBV12-3 or TRBV12-4 to TRBJ1-4; TRBD1 aligns across 7 bases. CDR3 size: 13 residues. After removal of 6 bases from V and 6 bases from J, the junction contained 4 bases not matched to a gene.

Notes on this clonotype: A much bigger clone sits one base away, suggesting this may be a read error. The chain carries TRBV20-1 and TRBJ1-1; maybe TRBD1 (5 bases). CDR3 length equals 15 residues. The V end was cut by 6 bases, the J end by 2 bases, with 19 bases between. Per the germline V gene, CDR1 is DFQATT and CDR2 is SNEGSKA (reference sequence). The CDR3 region is CSATDHGARNTEAFF. The CDR3 region has the DNA TGCAGTGCCACCGATCACGGGGCCCGAAACACTGAAGCTTTCTTT.

The chain employs TRBV11-2 and TRBJ2-5; 10 bases align to TRBD2. V shed 5 bases, J shed 5 bases, and the junction held 5 bases outside the gene matches. Germline-derived CDR1 and CDR2 are SGHAT and FQNNGV. This CDR3 is built from 14 residues. The CDR3 region is CASSGSSGSETQYF. The CDR3 nucleotides are TGTGCCAGCAGCGGATCTAGCGGGAGTGAGACCCAGTACTTC.

This clonotype was seen many times. The genes are TRBV12-3 or TRBV12-4 and TRBJ2-7; D is uncertain. V dropped 4 bases and J dropped 5 bases, with 12 bases sitting between them. The CDR3 has 13 amino acids. The CDR3 coding sequence is TGTGCCAGCAGTTATAGTGGGTGGCACGAGCAGTACTTC. As protein: CASSYSGWHEQYF.

This clonotype was seen many times. The chain joins TRBV5-5 to TRBJ2-7; D is perhaps TRBD2 (6 bases). V lost 4 bases and J lost 4, with 15 bases in between. This CDR3 region has 14 residues. Germline CDR1 and CDR2: SGHKS and YYEKEE (reference sequence). The CDR3 region is CASSPRDRGYEQYF. The DNA for the CDR3 is TGTGCCAGCAGCCCCAGGGACCGGGGGTACGAGCAGTACTTC.

This clonotype appeared many times. V gene TRBV20-1 combines with J gene TRBJ2-4; tentative D call: TRBD1 (5 bases). Germline V CDR1 and CDR2: DFQATT, SNEGSKA (reference sequence). The V end was cut by 1 base, the J end by 0 bases, with 7 bases between. CDR3 length: 14 amino acids. DNA of the CDR3: TGCAGTGCTAGAGGGACAACAGCCAAAAACATTCAGTACTTC. Its protein is CSARGTTAKNIQYF.

This clonotype was seen a few times. This chain connects TRBV6-1 to TRBJ1-2, with D maybe TRBD1 (5 bases). Germline CDR1 is MNHNS and CDR2 is SASEGT. V was shortened by 7 bases and J by 0 bases, with 9 bases between the two germline ends. There are 13 residues in the CDR3. Written as DNA, the CDR3 is TGTGCCAGCACCGGGGGTACTAACTATGGCTACACCTTC. It translates to CASTGGTNYGYTF.

Only a few counts were recorded for this clonotype. V is TRBV6-5 and J is TRBJ2-7; 9 nucleotides line up with TRBD1. V lost 2 bases, J lost 9 bases, and 11 bases stayed unmatched. Germline V gives CDR1 MNHEY, CDR2 SVGAGI. The CDR3 covers 15 residues. CDR3 in amino acids: CASSYAGQGPYVQYF. Here the CDR3 DNA reads TGTGCCAGCAGTTACGCCGGACAGGGGCCCTATGTGCAGTACTTC.